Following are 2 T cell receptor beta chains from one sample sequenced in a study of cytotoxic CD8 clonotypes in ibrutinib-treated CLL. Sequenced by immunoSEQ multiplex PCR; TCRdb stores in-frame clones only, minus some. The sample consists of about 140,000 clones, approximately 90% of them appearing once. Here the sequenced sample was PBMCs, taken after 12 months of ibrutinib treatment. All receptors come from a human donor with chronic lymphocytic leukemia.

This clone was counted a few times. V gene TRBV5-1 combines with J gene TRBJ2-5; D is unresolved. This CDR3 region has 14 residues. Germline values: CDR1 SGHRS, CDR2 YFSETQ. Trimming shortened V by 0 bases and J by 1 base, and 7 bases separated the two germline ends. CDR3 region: CASSLVQAQETQYF. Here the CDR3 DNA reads TGCGCCAGCAGCTTGGTCCAGGCCCAAGAGACCCAGTACTTC.

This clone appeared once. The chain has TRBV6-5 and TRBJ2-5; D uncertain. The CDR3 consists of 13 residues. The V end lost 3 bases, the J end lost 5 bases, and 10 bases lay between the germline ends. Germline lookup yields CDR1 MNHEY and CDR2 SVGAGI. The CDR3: CASSYGLGETQYF. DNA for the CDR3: TGTGCCAGCAGTTATGGATTGGGGGAGACCCAGTACTTC.